Presented here are 7 T cell receptor beta chains from one specimen sequenced in a study of human T cells and chemical hapten exposure. Indicated time point: patch test 3, about 24 weeks after DPC sensitization. Treatment given: therapeutic diphenylcyclopropenone sensitization with weekly scalp DPC. One entry per CDR3 protein results from TCRdb running MiXCR on the RACE reads. The sample has 110,000 or so distinct CDR3 sequences; 34% are singletons. The sequencing here drew on whole blood, taken in connection with sensitization to the hapten diphenylcyclopropenone (DPC). Source of these receptors: a man aged 35 to 55 with alopecia areata. Some clones in this sample may be carry-over from other donors' samples.

V and J are TRBV28 and TRBJ2-7; 10 nucleotides agree with TRBD1. V lost 1 base, J lost 6 bases, and 9 bases stayed unmatched. CDR1 is MDHEN and CDR2 is SYDVKM in the germline V gene. This CDR3 region has 16 residues. The CDR3: CASSLSEGTGVSEQYF. CDR3 nucleotides: TGTGCCAGCAGTTTATCGGAGGGGACAGGGGTGAGCGAGCAGTACTTC.

The rearrangement joins TRBV6-5 to TRBJ1-5; D gene uncertain. The germline CDR1 and CDR2 sequences are MNHEY and SVGAGI. The CDR3 has 15 residues. Trimming removed 5 bases at V and 2 bases at J, with 13 bases between. The CDR3, as DNA: TGTGCCAGCAGTAACCGGTGGGGTGGCAATCAGCCCCAGCATTTT. It is translated as CASSNRWGGNQPQHF.

Only a few counts were recorded for this clonotype. The gene calls are TRBV24-1 and TRBJ2-5, with 7 nucleotides matching TRBD2. Unmatched junction bases numbered 9, after V lost 3 bases and J lost 0 bases. The germline gives CDR1 KGHDR, CDR2 SFDVKD. CDR3 length equals 17 residues. CDR3 nucleotides: TGTGCCACCAGTGATCGAGGGAGGGACTCGTACCAAGAGACCCAGTACTTC. Amino acid sequence: CATSDRGRDSYQETQYF.

The chain carries TRBV28 and TRBJ2-6; D is uncertain. In germline, CDR1 is MDHEN, CDR2 SYDVKM. Trimming took 6 bases from V and 0 from J, leaving 9 bases between them. The CDR3 sequence is 15 residues long. CDR3 nucleotide sequence: TGTGCCAGCAGGGGCCTTAGCTCTGGGGCCAACGTCCTGACTTTC. Translated, it gives CASRGLSSGANVLTF.

Only a few counts were recorded for this clonotype. The V and J genes are TRBV29-1 and TRBJ2-3; no firm D call. CDR3 size: 13 residues. Trimming removed 3 bases at V and 7 bases at J, with 14 bases between. Germline values: CDR1 SQVTM, CDR2 ANQGSEA. As DNA, the CDR3 is TGCAGCGTTGATGTGGGCAGACTTAATACGCAGTATTTT. Its translation: CSVDVGRLNTQYF.

This clonotype has more than one count but fewer than ten. This chain joins TRBV2 and TRBJ2-7, with D unresolved. CDR3 length equals 14 residues. V was clipped by 4 bases and J by 5 bases, with 15 bases between them. Germline V gives CDR1 SNHLY, CDR2 FYNNEI. The chain's CDR3 is CASSGFPIRHEQYV. The CDR3 DNA reads TGTGCCAGCAGTGGCTTTCCCATTCGCCACGAGCAGTACGTC.

This chain joins TRBV6-1 and TRBJ2-7; no reliable D call. The CDR3 totals 12 residues. Germline V gives CDR1 MNHNS, CDR2 SASEGT. V was pared by 3 bases and J by 3 bases, with 6 bases between. CDR3 region: CASSEISYEQYV. Here the CDR3 DNA reads TGTGCCAGCAGTGAGATAAGCTACGAGCAGTACGTC.